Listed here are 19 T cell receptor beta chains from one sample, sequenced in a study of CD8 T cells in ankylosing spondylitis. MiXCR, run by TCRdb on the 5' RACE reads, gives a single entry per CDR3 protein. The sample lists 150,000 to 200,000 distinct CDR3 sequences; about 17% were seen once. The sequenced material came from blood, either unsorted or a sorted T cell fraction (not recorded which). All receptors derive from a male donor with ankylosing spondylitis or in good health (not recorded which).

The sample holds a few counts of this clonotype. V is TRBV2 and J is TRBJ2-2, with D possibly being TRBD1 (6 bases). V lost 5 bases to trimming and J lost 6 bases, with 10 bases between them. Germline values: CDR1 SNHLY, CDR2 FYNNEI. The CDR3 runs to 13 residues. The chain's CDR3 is CASSYRDAGELFF. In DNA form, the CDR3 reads TGTGCCAGCAGTTACAGGGACGCCGGGGAGCTGTTTTTT.

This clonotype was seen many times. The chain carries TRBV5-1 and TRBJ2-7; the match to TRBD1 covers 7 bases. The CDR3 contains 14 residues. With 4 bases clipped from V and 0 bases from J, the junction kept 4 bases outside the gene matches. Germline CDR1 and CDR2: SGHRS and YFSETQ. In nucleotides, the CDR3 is TGCGCCAGCAGCGGGGGACAGTTCTCCTACGAGCAGTACTTC. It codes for CASSGGQFSYEQYF.

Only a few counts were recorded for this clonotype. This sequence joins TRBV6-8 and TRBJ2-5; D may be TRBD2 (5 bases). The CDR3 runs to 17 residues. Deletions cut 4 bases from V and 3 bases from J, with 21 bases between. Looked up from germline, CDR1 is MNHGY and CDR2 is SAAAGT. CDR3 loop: CASSSAPTRESKETQYF. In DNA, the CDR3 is TGTGCCAGCAGTTCCGCCCCCACTAGGGAAAGTAAAGAGACCCAGTACTTC.

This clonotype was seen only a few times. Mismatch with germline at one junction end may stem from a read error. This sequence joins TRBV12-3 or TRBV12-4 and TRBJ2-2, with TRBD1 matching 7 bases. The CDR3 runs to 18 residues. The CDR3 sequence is CACSSSWGAGGNTGELFF. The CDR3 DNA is TGTGCCTGCAGTTCCTCTTGGGGAGCAGGGGGAAACACCGGGGAGCTGTTTTTT.

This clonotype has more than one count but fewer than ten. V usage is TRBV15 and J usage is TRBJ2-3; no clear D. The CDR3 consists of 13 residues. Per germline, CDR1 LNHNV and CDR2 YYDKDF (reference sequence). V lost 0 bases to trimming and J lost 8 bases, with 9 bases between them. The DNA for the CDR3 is TGTGCCACCAGCAGAGATCGGTTAGGTACGCAGTATTTT. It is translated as CATSRDRLGTQYF.

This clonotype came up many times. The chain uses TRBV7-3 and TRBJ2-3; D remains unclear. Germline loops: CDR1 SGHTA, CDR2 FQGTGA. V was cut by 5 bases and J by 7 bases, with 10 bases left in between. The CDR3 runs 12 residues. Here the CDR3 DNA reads TGTGCCAGCAGCATGGATCGGAATACGCAGTATTTT. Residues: CASSMDRNTQYF. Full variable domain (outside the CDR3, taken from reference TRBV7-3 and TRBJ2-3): GAGVSQTPSNKVTEKGKYVELRCDPISGHTALYWYRQSLGQGPEFLIYFQGTGAADDSGLPNDRFFAVRPEGSVSTLKIQRTERGDSAVYLCASSMDRNTQYFGPGTRLTVL.

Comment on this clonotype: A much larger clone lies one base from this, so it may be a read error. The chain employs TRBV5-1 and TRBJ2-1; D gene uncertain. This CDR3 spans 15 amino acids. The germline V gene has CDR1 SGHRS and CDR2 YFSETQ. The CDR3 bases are TGCGTCAGCAGCGCGGCCAGGTCTCCCTACAATGAGCAGTTCTTC. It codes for CVSSAARSPYNEQFF.

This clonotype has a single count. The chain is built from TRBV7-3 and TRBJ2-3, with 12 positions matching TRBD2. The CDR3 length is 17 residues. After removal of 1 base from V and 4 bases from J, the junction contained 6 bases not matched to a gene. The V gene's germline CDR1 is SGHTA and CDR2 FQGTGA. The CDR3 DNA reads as TGTGCCAGCAGCTTAAGCCCACTAGCGGGAGGAGCAGATACGCAGTATTTT. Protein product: CASSLSPLAGGADTQYF.

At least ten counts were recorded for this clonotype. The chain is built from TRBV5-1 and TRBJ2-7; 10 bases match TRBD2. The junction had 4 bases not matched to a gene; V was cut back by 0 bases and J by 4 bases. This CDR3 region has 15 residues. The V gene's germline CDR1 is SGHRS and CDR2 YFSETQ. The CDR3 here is CASSLDPSGSYEQYF. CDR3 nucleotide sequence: TGCGCCAGCAGCTTGGATCCTAGCGGGAGTTACGAGCAGTACTTC.

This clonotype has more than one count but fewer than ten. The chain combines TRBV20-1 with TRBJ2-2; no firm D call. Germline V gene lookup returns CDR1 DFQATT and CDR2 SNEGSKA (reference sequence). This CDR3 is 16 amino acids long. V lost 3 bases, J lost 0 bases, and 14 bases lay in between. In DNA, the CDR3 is TGCAGTGCTAGCGACCCCGGCTGGACGAACACCGGGGAGCTGTTTTTT. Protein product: CSASDPGWTNTGELFF.

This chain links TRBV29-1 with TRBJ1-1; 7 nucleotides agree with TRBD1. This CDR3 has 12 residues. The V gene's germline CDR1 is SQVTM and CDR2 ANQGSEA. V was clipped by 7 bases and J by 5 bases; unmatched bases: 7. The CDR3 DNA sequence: TGCAGCGGTACAGGGGTTGGGACTGAAGCTTTCTTT. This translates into CSGTGVGTEAFF.

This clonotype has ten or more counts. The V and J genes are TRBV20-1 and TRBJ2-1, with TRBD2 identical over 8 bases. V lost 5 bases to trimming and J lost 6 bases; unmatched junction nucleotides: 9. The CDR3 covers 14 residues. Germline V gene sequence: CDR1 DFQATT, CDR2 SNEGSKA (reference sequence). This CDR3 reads CSALGLGVTNEQFF. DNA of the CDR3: TGCAGTGCTTTGGGACTAGGGGTTACCAATGAGCAGTTCTTC.

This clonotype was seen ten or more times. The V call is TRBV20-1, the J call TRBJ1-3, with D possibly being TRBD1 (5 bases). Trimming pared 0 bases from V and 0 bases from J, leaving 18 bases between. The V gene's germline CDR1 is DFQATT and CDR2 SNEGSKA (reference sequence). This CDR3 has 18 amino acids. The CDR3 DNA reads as TGCAGTGCTAGAGATCATATAGGGGAGGTCCTCTCTGGAAACACCATATATTTT. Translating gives CSARDHIGEVLSGNTIYF.

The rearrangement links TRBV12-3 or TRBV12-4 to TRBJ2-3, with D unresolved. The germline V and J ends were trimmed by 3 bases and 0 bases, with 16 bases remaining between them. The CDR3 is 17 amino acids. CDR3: CASSFPPRRASTDTQYF. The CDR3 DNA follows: TGTGCCAGCAGTTTCCCCCCCCGGAGAGCGAGCACAGATACGCAGTATTTT.

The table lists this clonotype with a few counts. The CDR3 DNA reads as TGTGCCAGCAGTTATCGGACTCCTAACACCGGGGAGCTGTTTTTT. The encoded protein is CASSYRTPNTGELFF. The chain carries TRBV6-5 and TRBJ2-2; D possibly corresponds to TRBD2 (5 bases). CDR1 MNHEY and CDR2 SVGAGI come from the germline V gene. Trimming stripped 3 bases from V and 2 bases from J, with 10 bases between. The CDR3 is 15 residues long.

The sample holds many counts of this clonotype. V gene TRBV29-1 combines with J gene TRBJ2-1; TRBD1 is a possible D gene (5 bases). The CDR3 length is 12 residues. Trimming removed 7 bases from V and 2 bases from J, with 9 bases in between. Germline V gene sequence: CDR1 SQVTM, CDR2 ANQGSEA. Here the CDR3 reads CSGQLTYNEQFF. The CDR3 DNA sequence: TGCAGCGGACAGCTCACCTACAATGAGCAGTTCTTC.

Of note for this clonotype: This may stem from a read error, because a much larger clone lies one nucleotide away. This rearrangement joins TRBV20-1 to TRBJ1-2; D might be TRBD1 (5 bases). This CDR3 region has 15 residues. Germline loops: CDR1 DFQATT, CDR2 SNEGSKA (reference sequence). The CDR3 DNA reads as TGCGGTGCCCAAAGGGGCGTCCTCGGGGGCTATGGCTACACCTTC. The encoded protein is CGAQRGVLGGYGYTF.

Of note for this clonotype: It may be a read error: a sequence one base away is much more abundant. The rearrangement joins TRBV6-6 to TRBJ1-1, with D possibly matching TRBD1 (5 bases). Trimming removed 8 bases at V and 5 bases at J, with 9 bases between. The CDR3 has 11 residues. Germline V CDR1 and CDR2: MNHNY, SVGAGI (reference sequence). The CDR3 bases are TGTGCCAGCCGGGGGGAGACTGAAGCTTTCTTT. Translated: CASRGETEAFF.

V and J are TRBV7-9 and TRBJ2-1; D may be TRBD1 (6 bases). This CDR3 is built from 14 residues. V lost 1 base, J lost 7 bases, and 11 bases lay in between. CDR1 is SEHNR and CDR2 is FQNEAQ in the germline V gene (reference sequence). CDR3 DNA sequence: TGTGCCAGCAGCTTAGTCTTGGGGGCGAATGAGCAGTTCTTC. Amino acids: CASSLVLGANEQFF. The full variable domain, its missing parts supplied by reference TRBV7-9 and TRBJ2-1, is DTGVSQNPRHKITKRGQNVTFRCDPISEHNRLYWYRQTLGQGPEFLTYFQNEAQLEKSRLLSDRFSAERPKGSFSTLEIQRTEQGDSAMYLCASSLVLGANEQFFGPGTRLTVL.